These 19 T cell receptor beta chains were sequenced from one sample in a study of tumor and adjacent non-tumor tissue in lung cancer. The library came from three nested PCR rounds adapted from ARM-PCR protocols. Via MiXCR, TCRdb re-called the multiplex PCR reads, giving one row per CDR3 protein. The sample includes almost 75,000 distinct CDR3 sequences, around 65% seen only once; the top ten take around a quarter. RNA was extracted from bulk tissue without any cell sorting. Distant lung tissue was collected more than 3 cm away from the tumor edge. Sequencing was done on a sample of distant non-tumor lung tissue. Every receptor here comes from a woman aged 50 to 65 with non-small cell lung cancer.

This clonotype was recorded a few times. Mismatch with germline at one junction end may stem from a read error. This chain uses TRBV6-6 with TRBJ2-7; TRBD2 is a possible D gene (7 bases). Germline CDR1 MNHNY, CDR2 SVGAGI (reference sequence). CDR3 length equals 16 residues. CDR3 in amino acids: CGSSYFFGRGLHGQYF. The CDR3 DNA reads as TGTGGCAGCAGTTACTTTTTCGGCAGGGGACTACACGGGCAGTACTTC.

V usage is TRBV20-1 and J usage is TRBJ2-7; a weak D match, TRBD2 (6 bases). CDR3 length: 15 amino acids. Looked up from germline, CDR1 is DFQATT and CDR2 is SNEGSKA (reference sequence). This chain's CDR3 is CNVRALEGTNYEQYF. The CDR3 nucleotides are TGCAATGTTAGAGCCCTGGAGGGGACGAACTACGAGCAGTACTTC.

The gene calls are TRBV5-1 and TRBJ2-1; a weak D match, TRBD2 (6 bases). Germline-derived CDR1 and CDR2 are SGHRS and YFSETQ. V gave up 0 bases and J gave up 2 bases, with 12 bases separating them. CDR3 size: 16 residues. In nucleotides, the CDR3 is TGCGCCAGCAGCTTGGCAGCGACTAGTACCTACAATGAGCAGTTCTTC. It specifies CASSLAATSTYNEQFF.

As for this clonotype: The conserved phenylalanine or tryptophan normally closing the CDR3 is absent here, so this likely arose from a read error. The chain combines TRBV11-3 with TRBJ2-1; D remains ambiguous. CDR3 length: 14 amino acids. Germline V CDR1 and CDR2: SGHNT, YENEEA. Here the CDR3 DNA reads TGTGCCAGCAGCTCAGAGGCGAATTACAATGGGCAGTTCATC. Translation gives CASSSEANYNGQFI.

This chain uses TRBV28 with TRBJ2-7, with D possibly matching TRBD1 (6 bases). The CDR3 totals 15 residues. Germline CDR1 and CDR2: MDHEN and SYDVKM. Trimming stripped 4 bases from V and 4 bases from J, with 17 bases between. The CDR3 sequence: CASSWTASGIYEQYF. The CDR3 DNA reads TGTGCCAGCAGTTGGACAGCGTCAGGTATTTACGAGCAGTACTTC.

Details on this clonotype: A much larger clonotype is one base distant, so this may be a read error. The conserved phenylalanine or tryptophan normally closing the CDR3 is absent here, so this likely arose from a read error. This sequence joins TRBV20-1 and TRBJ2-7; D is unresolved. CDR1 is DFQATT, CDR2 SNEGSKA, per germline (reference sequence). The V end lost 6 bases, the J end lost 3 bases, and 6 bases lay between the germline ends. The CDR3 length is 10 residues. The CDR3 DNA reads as TGCAGTGCCTGGGACTACGAGCAGTACTAC. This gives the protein CSAWDYEQYY.

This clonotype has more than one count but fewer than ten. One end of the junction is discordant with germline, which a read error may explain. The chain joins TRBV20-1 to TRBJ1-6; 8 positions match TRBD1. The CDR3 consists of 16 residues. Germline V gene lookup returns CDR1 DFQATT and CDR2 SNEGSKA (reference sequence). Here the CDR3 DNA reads TGTAGTGCTAGAGATCACAGGACAGGGCGGAGTTCATCTCTCCACTTT. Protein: CSARDHRTGRSSSLHF.

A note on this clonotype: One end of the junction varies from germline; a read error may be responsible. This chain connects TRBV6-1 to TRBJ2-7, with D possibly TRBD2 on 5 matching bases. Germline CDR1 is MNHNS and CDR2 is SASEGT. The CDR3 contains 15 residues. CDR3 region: CVSSDRSRHPGEQYF. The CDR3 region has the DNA TGTGTCAGCAGTGACCGTAGCCGGCACCCGGGAGAGCAGTACTTC.

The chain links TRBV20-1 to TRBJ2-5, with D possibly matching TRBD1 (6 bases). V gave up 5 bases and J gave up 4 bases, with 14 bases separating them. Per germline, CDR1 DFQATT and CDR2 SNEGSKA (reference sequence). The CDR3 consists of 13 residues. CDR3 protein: CSAPAQGLETQYF. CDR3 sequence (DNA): TGCAGTGCTCCGGCACAGGGCTTAGAGACCCAGTACTTC.

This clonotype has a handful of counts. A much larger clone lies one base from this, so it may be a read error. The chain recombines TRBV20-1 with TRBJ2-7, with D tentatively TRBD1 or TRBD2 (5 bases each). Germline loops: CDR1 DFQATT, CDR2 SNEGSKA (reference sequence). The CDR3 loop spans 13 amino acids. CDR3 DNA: TGCAATGCTAGAGACCCCGGGACCTTCGAGCAGTACTTC. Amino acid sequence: CNARDPGTFEQYF.

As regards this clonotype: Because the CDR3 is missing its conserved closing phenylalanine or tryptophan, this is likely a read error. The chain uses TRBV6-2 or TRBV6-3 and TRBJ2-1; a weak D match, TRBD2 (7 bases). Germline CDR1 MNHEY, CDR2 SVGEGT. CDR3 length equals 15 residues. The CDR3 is CVSSISGGFYNEQFL. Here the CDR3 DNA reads TGTGTCAGCAGTATTTCGGGGGGCTTCTACAATGAGCAGTTCCTC.

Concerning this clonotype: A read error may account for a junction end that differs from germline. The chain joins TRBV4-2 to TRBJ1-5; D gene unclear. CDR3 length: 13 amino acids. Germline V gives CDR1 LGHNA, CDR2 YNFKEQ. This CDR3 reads CASNQDWAQPQHF. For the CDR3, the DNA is TGTGCCAGCAACCAAGATTGGGCTCAGCCCCAGCATTTT.

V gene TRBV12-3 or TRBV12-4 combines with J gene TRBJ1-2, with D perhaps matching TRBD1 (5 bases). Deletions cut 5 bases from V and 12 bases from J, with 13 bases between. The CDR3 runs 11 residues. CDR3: CASSTGSGHTF. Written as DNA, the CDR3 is TGTGCCAGCAGTACAGGTTCTGGTCACACCTTC.

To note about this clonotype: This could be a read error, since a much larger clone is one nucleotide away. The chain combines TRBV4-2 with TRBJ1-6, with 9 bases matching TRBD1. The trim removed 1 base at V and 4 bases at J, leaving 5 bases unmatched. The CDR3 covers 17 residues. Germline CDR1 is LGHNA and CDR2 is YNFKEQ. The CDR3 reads CASSQGTGVSYNSPLHF. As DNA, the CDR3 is TGTGCCAGCAGCCAAGGGACAGGGGTTAGTTATAATTCACCCCTCCACTTT.

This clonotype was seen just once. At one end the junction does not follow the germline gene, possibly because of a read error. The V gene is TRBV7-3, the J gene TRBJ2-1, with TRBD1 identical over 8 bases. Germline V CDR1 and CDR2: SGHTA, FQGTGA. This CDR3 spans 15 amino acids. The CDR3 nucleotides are TGTGCAAGCAGCTTGACAGGGGACGCCTACATTGAGCAGTTGTTC. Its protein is CASSLTGDAYIEQLF.

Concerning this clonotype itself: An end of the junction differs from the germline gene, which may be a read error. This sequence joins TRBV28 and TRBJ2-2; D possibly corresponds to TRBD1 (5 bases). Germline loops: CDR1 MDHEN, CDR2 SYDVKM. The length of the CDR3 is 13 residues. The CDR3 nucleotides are TGTGCCATCAGTCGCCAGGGCGCCGGGGAGCTGTTTTTT. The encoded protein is CAISRQGAGELFF.

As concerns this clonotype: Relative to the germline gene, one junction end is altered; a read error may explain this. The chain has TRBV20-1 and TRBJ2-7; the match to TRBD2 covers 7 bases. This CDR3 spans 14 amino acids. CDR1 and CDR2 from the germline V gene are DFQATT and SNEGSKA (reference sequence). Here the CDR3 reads CSVSTSANTNEEYF. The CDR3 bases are TGCAGTGTTAGTACTAGCGCTAACACAAACGAGGAGTACTTC.

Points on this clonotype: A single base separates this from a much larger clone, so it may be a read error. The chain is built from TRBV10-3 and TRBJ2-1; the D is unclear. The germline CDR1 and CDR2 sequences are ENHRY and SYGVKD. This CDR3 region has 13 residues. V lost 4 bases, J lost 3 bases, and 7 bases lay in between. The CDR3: CAISGKIYNEQFF. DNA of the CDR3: TGTGCCATCAGTGGAAAAATCTACAATGAGCAGTTCTTC.

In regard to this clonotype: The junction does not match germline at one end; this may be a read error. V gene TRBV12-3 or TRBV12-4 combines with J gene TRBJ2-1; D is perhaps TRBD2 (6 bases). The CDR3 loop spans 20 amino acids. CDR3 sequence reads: CTSLPGVGSSARSSYNEQLF. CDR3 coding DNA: TGTACCAGTCTCCCGGGAGTCGGTTCCTCGGCTAGAAGCTCCTACAATGAGCAGCTCTTC.